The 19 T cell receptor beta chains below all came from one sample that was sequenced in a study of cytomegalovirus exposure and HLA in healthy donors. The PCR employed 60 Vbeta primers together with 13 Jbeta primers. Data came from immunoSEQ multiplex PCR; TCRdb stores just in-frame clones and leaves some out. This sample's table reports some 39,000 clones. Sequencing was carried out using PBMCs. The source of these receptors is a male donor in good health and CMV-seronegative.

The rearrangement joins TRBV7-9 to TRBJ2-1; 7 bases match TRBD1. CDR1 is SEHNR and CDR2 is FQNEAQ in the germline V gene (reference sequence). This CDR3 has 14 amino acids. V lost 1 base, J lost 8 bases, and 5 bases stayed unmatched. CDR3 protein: CASSLVGGEDEQFF. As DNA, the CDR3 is TGTGCCAGCAGCTTAGTAGGGGGCGAGGATGAGCAGTTCTTC.

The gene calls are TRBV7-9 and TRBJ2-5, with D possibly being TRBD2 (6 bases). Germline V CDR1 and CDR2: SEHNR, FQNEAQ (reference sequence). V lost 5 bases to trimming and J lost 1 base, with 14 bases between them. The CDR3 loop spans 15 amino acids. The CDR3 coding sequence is TGTGCCAGCAGCCCACGACTGGGAGGCCAAGAGACCCAGTACTTC. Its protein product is CASSPRLGGQETQYF. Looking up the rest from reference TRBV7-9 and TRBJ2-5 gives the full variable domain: DTGVSQNPRHKITKRGQNVTFRCDPISEHNRLYWYRQTLGQGPEFLTYFQNEAQLEKSRLLSDRFSAERPKGSFSTLEIQRTEQGDSAMYLCASSPRLGGQETQYFGPGTRLLVL.

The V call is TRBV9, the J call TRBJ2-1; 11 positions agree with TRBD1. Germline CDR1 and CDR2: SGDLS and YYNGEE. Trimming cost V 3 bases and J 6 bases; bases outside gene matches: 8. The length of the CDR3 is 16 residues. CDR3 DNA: TGTGCCAGCAGCGCAACCGGGACAGGGGGTCGCAATGAGCAGTTCTTC. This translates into CASSATGTGGRNEQFF.

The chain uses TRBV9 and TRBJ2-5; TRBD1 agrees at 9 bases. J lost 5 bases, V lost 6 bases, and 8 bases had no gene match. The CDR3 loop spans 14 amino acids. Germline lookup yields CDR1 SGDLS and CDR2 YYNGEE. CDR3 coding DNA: TGTGCCAGCACCGGGGACAGGGATGGGGAGACCCAGTACTTC. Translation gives CASTGDRDGETQYF.

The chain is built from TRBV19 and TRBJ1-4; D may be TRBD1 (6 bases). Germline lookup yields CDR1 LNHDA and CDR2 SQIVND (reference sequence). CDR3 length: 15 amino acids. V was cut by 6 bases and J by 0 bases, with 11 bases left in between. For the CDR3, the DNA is TGTGCCAGTAGAGACAGGTCGTCAACTAATGAAAAACTGTTTTTT. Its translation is CASRDRSSTNEKLFF.

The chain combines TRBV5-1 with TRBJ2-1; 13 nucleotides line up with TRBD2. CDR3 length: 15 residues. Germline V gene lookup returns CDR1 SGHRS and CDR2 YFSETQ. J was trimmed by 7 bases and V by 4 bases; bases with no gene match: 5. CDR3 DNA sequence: TGCGCCAGCAGCGTGACTAGCGGGGGGTTAAATGAGCAGTTCTTC. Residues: CASSVTSGGLNEQFF.

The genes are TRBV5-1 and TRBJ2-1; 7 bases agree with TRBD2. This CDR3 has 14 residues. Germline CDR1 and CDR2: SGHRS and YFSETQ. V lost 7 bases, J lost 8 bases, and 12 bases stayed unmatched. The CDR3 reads CASGAGVNVDEQFF. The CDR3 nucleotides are TGCGCCAGCGGCGCGGGGGTTAACGTCGATGAGCAGTTCTTC. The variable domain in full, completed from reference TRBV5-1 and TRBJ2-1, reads KAGVTQTPRYLIKTRGQQVTLSCSPISGHRSVSWYQQTPGQGLQFLFEYFSETQRNKGNFPGRFSGRQFSNSRSEMNVSTLELGDSALYLCASGAGVNVDEQFFGPGTRLTVL.

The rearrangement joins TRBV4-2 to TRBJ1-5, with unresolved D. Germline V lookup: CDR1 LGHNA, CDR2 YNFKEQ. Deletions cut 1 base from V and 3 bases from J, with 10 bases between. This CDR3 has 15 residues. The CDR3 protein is CASSQAGQDNQPQHF. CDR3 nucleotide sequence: TGTGCCAGCAGCCAAGCCGGCCAGGACAATCAGCCCCAGCATTTT.

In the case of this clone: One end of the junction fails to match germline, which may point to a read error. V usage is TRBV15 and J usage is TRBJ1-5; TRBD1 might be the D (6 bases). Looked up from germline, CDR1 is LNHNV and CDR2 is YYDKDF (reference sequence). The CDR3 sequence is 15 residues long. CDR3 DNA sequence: TGTGCCACCAGCCGAGACAGGTATAGCAATCAGCCCCAGCATTTT. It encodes CATSRDRYSNQPQHF.

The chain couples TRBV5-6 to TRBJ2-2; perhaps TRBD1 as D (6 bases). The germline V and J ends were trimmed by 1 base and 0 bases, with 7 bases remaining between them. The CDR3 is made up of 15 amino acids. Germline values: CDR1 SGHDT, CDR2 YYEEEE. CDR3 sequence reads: CASSLNRANTGELFF. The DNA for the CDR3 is TGTGCCAGCAGCTTGAACAGGGCGAACACCGGGGAGCTGTTTTTT. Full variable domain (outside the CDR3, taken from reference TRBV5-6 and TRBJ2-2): DAGVTQSPTHLIKTRGQQVTLRCSPKSGHDTVSWYQQALGQGPQFIFQYYEEEERQRGNFPDRFSGHQFPNYSSELNVNALLLGDSALYLCASSLNRANTGELFFGEGSRLTVL.

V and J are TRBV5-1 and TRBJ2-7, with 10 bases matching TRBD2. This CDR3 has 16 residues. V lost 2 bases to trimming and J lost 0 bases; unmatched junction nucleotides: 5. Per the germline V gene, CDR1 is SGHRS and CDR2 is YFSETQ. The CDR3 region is CASSFSSGGASYEQYF. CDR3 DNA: TGCGCCAGCAGCTTTTCAAGCGGGGGGGCCTCCTACGAGCAGTACTTC.

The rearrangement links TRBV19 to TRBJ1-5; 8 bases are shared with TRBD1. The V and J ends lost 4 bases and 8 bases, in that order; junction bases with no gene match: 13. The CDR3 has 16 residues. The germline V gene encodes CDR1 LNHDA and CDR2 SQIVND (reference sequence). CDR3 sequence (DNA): TGTGCCAGTAGTACCTTTCAAGGGACAGGAGAGAAGCCCCAGCATTTT. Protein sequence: CASSTFQGTGEKPQHF.

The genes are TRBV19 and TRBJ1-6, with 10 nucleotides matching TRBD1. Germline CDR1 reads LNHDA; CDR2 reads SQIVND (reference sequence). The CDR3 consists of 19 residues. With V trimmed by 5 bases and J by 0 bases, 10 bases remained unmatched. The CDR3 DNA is TGTGCCAGTAGTGTAATTGACCGGGACAGGGGCTCCTATAATTCACCCCTCCACTTT. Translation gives CASSVIDRDRGSYNSPLHF.

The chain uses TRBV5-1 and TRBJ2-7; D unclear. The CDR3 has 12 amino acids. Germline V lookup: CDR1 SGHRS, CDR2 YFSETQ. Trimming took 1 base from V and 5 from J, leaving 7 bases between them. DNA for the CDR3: TGCGCCAGCAGCTTGAACCGGGACGAGCAGTACTTC. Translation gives CASSLNRDEQYF.

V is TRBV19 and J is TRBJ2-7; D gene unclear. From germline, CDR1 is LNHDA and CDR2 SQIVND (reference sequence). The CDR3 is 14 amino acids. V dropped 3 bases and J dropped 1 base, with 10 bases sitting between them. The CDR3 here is CASSIIVGSYEQYF. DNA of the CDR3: TGTGCCAGTAGTATTATCGTCGGGTCCTACGAGCAGTACTTC.

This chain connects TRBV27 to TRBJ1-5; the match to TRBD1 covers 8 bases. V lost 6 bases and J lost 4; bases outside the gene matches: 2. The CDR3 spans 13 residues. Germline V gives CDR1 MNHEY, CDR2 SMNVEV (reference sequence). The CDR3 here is CASSRGRNQPQHF. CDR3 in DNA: TGTGCCAGCAGCAGGGGGCGTAATCAGCCCCAGCATTTT.

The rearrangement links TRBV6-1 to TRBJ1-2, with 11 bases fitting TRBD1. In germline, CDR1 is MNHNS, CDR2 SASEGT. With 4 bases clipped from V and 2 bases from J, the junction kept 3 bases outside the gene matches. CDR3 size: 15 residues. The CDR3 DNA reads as TGTGCCAGCAGTGCCTGGGACAGGGGGAACTATGGCTACACCTTC. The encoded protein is CASSAWDRGNYGYTF.

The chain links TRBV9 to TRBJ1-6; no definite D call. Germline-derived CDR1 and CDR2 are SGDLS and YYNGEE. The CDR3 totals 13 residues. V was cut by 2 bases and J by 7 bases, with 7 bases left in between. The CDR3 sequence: CASSVGGNSPLHF. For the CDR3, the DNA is TGTGCCAGCAGCGTTGGAGGAAATTCACCCCTCCACTTT.

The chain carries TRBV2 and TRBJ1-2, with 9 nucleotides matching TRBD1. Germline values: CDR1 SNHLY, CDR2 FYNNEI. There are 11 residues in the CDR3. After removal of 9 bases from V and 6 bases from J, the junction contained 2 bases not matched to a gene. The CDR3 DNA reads TGTGCCAGGGGACAGGGCGATGGCTACACCTTC. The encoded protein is CARGQGDGYTF.